These 27 T cell receptor beta chains were sequenced from one sample in a study of identical twins. One entry per CDR3 protein, called by TCRdb with MiXCR from the 5' RACE reads. The profile shows under 1 million distinct CDR3 sequences, 9% to 15% of them singletons. The sample was also linked to a second study, of yellow fever vaccine responses in identical twins.

Sequencing was done on a sample of PBMCs. These receptor sequences come from a woman aged 18-30 years in good health.

This clonotype came up a few times. The chain is built from TRBV20-1 and TRBJ1-6; perhaps TRBD1 as D (6 bases). The V end was cut by 4 bases, the J end by 6 bases, with 10 bases between. The germline V gene encodes CDR1 DFQATT and CDR2 SNEGSKA (reference sequence). CDR3 length: 13 residues. The CDR3: CSATGGLNSPLHF. The DNA for the CDR3 is TGCAGTGCTACGGGGGGCCTTAATTCACCCCTCCACTTT.

This clonotype occurred a few times. J is TRBJ2-4 and V is TRBV6-5; the D gene could be TRBD1 or TRBD2 (5 bases each). Between the trimmed V and J ends, which lost 0 bases and 6 bases, there was a span of 18 bases. CDR3 length: 17 residues. Per germline, CDR1 MNHEY and CDR2 SVGAGI. CDR3 residues: CASSYSSTGTARNIQYF. The CDR3 nucleotides are TGTGCCAGCAGTTACTCTTCGACCGGGACGGCGAGAAACATTCAGTACTTC.

This clonotype was recorded at least ten times. The rearrangement uses TRBV20-1 and TRBJ2-1; 9 nucleotides agree with TRBD2. V lost 1 base to trimming and J lost 4 bases; unmatched junction nucleotides: 8. The CDR3 is 16 amino acids. Per the germline V gene, CDR1 is DFQATT and CDR2 is SNEGSKA (reference sequence). CDR3 loop: CSARAWRGGLYNEQFF. The CDR3 bases are TGCAGTGCTAGAGCATGGCGGGGGGGCTTATACAATGAGCAGTTCTTC.

DNA for the CDR3: TGCGCCAGCAGACGGGGACAGACGAACACCGGGGAGCTGTTTTTT. Amino acid sequence: CASRRGQTNTGELFF. V gene TRBV4-1 combines with J gene TRBJ2-2, with 7 bases aligning to TRBD1. V shed 6 bases and J 0 bases; nucleotides not matched to a gene: 4. Germline CDR1 and CDR2: MGHRA and YSYEKL. CDR3 length equals 15 residues.

The sample holds a few counts of this clonotype. This rearrangement joins TRBV29-1 to TRBJ2-3; a possible D gene is TRBD2 (6 bases). V was trimmed by 4 bases and J by 1 base, leaving 9 bases between them. The CDR3 contains 13 residues. Germline CDR1 SQVTM, CDR2 ANQGSEA. CDR3 nucleotides: TGCAGCGTTGGGGGGGTGGGCACAGATACGCAGTATTTT. Amino acid sequence: CSVGGVGTDTQYF.

This clonotype was seen a few times. The chain employs TRBV7-2 and TRBJ2-1; unclear D gene. Trimming left V 2 bases short and J 2 bases short, with 10 bases between. CDR1 is SGHTA, CDR2 FQGNSA, per germline. This CDR3 region has 15 residues. In DNA, the CDR3 is TGTGCCAGCAGCTTATTCTCTTGGGCCTACAATGAGCAGTTCTTC. Its protein product is CASSLFSWAYNEQFF.

This chain uses TRBV24-1 with TRBJ2-3; 7 nucleotides agree with TRBD1. V lost 4 bases and J lost 3; bases outside the gene matches: 9. The CDR3 has 16 amino acids. Germline CDR1 and CDR2: KGHDR and SFDVKD. The CDR3 DNA reads as TGTGCCACCAGTGACCCGACAGGGATCCGGACAGATACGCAGTATTTT. Translating it yields CATSDPTGIRTDTQYF.

A few counts support this clonotype. The chain links TRBV5-1 to TRBJ2-7; a possible D gene is TRBD1 (5 bases). Trimming cost V 0 bases and J 0 bases, with 10 bases left between them. Germline V gives CDR1 SGHRS, CDR2 YFSETQ. The CDR3 consists of 15 residues. As DNA, the CDR3 is TGCGCCAGCAGCTTGGGGGGCTGGCTCTCCTACGAGCAGTACTTC. It translates to CASSLGGWLSYEQYF.

The V gene is TRBV4-1, the J gene TRBJ2-1, with a possible D match to TRBD2 (6 bases). The CDR3 is made up of 16 amino acids. Germline V gene lookup returns CDR1 MGHRA and CDR2 YSYEKL. Trimming took 1 base from V and 8 from J, leaving 18 bases between them. The CDR3 nucleotides are TGCGCCAGCAGCCAAGCCGCGGGGACCATTTCCTATGAGCAGTTCTTC. Translating gives CASSQAAGTISYEQFF.

V is TRBV10-3 and J is TRBJ2-1; TRBD2 agrees at 9 bases. Trimming removed 2 bases from V and 5 bases from J; junction bases left unmatched: 4. The CDR3 spans 15 residues. The V gene's germline CDR1 is ENHRY and CDR2 SYGVKD. CDR3 protein: CAISEIIAGDNEQFF. In DNA form, the CDR3 reads TGTGCCATCAGTGAGATAATAGCGGGAGACAATGAGCAGTTCTTC.

This clonotype was seen more than once but under ten times. The V gene is TRBV12-3 or TRBV12-4, the J gene TRBJ2-2; D uncertain. This CDR3 has 14 amino acids. Trimming pared 0 bases from V and 7 bases from J, leaving 9 bases between. The CDR3 here is CASSLALTGGELFF. CDR3 nucleotides: TGTGCCAGCAGTTTAGCGCTAACTGGCGGGGAGCTGTTTTTT.

This clonotype came up a few times. V is TRBV10-2 and J is TRBJ2-2; 8 nucleotides line up with TRBD2. CDR3 length: 14 amino acids. Unmatched junction bases numbered 3, after V lost 4 bases and J lost 5 bases. From germline, CDR1 is WSHSY and CDR2 SAAADI. In DNA form, the CDR3 reads TGCGCCAGCAGTGTAGCGGGGACGACCGGGGAGCTGTTTTTT. Translation gives CASSVAGTTGELFF.

This clonotype appeared a few times. The chain joins TRBV5-1 to TRBJ2-7; a weak D match, TRBD2 (6 bases). V lost 5 bases, J lost 3 bases, and 18 bases lay in between. Germline CDR1 reads SGHRS; CDR2 reads YFSETQ. The CDR3 covers 15 residues. CDR3 bases: TGCGCCAGCAGGACGGTGGGCGGGGAGCTCTACGAGCAGTACGTC. Protein sequence: CASRTVGGELYEQYV.

This clonotype was counted at least ten times. The J gene is TRBJ2-1, the V gene TRBV29-1; 14 nucleotides agree with TRBD2. Germline assignment: CDR1 SQVTM and CDR2 ANQGSEA. With 1 base clipped from V and 4 bases from J, the junction kept 3 bases outside the gene matches. The CDR3 contains 16 residues. As DNA, the CDR3 is TGCAGCGTTGAAGGACTAGCGGGAGGGTGGTACAATGAGCAGTTCTTC. This encodes CSVEGLAGGWYNEQFF.

This clonotype showed up just a few times. CDR3 DNA: TGTGCCAGCAGGCGAGGACTAGCGTCTCTGAATGAGCAGTTCTTC. Translation gives CASRRGLASLNEQFF. The V and J genes are TRBV2 and TRBJ2-1; TRBD2 matches 9 bases. V lost 6 bases to trimming and J lost 7 bases; unmatched junction nucleotides: 10. The length of the CDR3 is 15 residues. The germline V gene has CDR1 SNHLY and CDR2 FYNNEI.

The chain carries TRBV6-5 and TRBJ2-3, with 8 nucleotides matching TRBD2. V lost 0 bases to trimming and J lost 5 bases; unmatched junction nucleotides: 10. CDR1 is MNHEY and CDR2 is SVGAGI in the germline V gene. This CDR3 has 17 amino acids. CDR3 sequence reads: CASSYSIHTGGGDTQYF. The CDR3, as DNA: TGTGCCAGCAGTTACTCGATTCACACGGGAGGGGGAGATACGCAGTATTTT.

This clonotype was observed a few times. The chain employs TRBV19 and TRBJ2-5; 11 bases are a match to TRBD2. The CDR3 totals 17 residues. After removal of 2 bases from V and 3 bases from J, the junction contained 8 bases not matched to a gene. Germline V gene sequence: CDR1 LNHDA, CDR2 SQIVND (reference sequence). This chain's CDR3 is CASSIKLRLAGKETQYF. In nucleotides, the CDR3 is TGTGCCAGTAGTATAAAGCTGCGACTAGCGGGAAAAGAGACCCAGTACTTC.

The chain couples TRBV20-1 to TRBJ2-7; 9 positions match TRBD2. CDR1 and CDR2 (germline): DFQATT, SNEGSKA (reference sequence). V shed 3 bases, J shed 5 bases, and the junction held 11 bases outside the gene matches. There are 15 residues in the CDR3. For the CDR3, the DNA is TGCAGTGCTAGCGGGCGGCTAGCGGGGATCAACGAGCAGTACGTC. Protein sequence: CSASGRLAGINEQYV.

A few counts support this clonotype. V and J are TRBV7-2 and TRBJ2-6; perhaps TRBD2 as D (5 bases). Trimming pared 6 bases from V and 0 bases from J, leaving 15 bases between. The CDR3 sequence is 17 residues long. The germline gives CDR1 SGHTA, CDR2 FQGNSA. The chain's CDR3 is CASRLSRGSSGANVLTF. CDR3 DNA: TGTGCCAGCAGGTTGTCCCGGGGTAGCTCTGGGGCCAACGTCCTGACTTTC.

This chain joins TRBV10-3 and TRBJ2-7; D may be TRBD1 or TRBD2 (5 bases each). V lost 4 bases and J lost 3, with 10 bases in between. CDR1 is ENHRY, CDR2 SYGVKD, per germline. The CDR3 length is 13 residues. The CDR3 is CAISGGTNYEQYF. The CDR3 bases are TGTGCCATCAGTGGGGGGACGAACTACGAGCAGTACTTC.

This clonotype was detected only a few times. The chain employs TRBV5-1 and TRBJ2-1; 8 positions match TRBD2. J lost 4 bases, V lost 1 base, and 10 bases had no gene match. In germline, CDR1 is SGHRS, CDR2 YFSETQ. This CDR3 has 17 residues. CDR3 sequence reads: CASSLRPQGLDYNEQFF. The CDR3 bases are TGCGCCAGCAGCTTGCGTCCGCAGGGACTAGATTACAATGAGCAGTTCTTC.

This clonotype was found a few times. The rearrangement uses TRBV28 and TRBJ2-7; D unclear. Trimming removed 3 bases from V and 1 base from J, with 13 bases in between. Germline V gene sequence: CDR1 MDHEN, CDR2 SYDVKM. This CDR3 is 15 amino acids long. The DNA for the CDR3 is TGTGCCAGCAGTTTCCGGCTAACGGGTTCCTACGAGCAGTACTTC. Encoded protein: CASSFRLTGSYEQYF.

This clonotype was recorded a few times. This rearrangement joins TRBV6-2 or TRBV6-3 to TRBJ1-4; 9 bases fit TRBD1. Per the germline V gene, CDR1 is MNHEY and CDR2 is SVGEGT. Germline trimming cut 6 bases from V and 5 bases from J; bases unmatched to any gene: 4. The CDR3 loop spans 14 amino acids. CDR3 in DNA: TGTGCCAGCAGACAGGGGGCGTTCAATGAAAAACTGTTTTTT. Its translation: CASRQGAFNEKLFF.

This clonotype was recorded many times. The chain joins TRBV20-1 to TRBJ2-2, with 7 nucleotides matching TRBD2. Trimming removed 0 bases from V and 3 bases from J; junction bases left unmatched: 7. There are 16 residues in the CDR3. Germline V lookup: CDR1 DFQATT, CDR2 SNEGSKA (reference sequence). CDR3: CSARDISSGDTGELFF. CDR3 in DNA: TGCAGTGCTAGAGATATATCTAGCGGCGACACCGGGGAGCTGTTTTTT.

The chain uses TRBV6-1 and TRBJ2-3; maybe TRBD2 (7 bases). The CDR3 spans 17 residues. Per germline, CDR1 MNHNS and CDR2 SASEGT. Trimming left V 4 bases short and J 2 bases short, with 19 bases between. This CDR3 reads CASSGGAGAPSTDTQYF. In nucleotides, the CDR3 is TGTGCCAGCAGTGGGGGCGCGGGGGCCCCTTCCACAGATACGCAGTATTTT.

In its sample, this clonotype was seen a few times. The rearrangement joins TRBV7-7 to TRBJ2-5; weak D call: TRBD1 (6 bases). With 1 base removed from V and 0 bases from J, the gap between germline ends came to 15 bases. Germline V gene sequence: CDR1 SSHAT, CDR2 FNYEAQ (reference sequence). This CDR3 contains 17 residues. Here the CDR3 DNA reads TGTGCCAGCAGCTTAGGCAGGGGTGAGACAAACCAAGAGACCCAGTACTTC. It codes for CASSLGRGETNQETQYF.

The rearrangement links TRBV5-1 to TRBJ1-1, with no clear D. CDR1 and CDR2 (germline): SGHRS, YFSETQ. CDR3 size: 15 residues. The V gene lost 5 bases and the J gene lost 2 bases, with 16 bases spanning the gap. The CDR3 DNA reads TGCGCCAGCAGTTCCCACCCAGATTTTAACACTGAAGCTTTCTTT. Translation: CASSSHPDFNTEAFF.